Listed here are 10 T cell receptor beta chains from one sample, sequenced in a study of OX40 agonist ivuxolimab in advanced cancers. The protocol was immunoSEQ multiplex PCR, while the TCRdb copy is restricted to in-frame clones and leaves out a portion. The sample has approximately 82,000 clones, 75% to 90% seen once. Specimen: CD4+ or CD8+ T cells sorted from blood, collected in a trial of the OX40 agonist ivuxolimab. The receptors stem from an adult with an advanced solid tumor such as melanoma, head and neck, liver or kidney cancer.

V usage is TRBV6-5 and J usage is TRBJ1-2, with a possible D match to TRBD1 (6 bases). The CDR3 has 14 residues. V lost 0 bases, J lost 2 bases, and 7 bases lay in between. Germline V gene sequence: CDR1 MNHEY, CDR2 SVGAGI. CDR3 residues: CASSYSTGNYGYTF. Here the CDR3 DNA reads TGTGCCAGCAGTTACTCGACAGGCAACTATGGCTACACCTTC.

The chain combines TRBV10-2 with TRBJ1-4, with D unclear. Germline V gene data show CDR1 as WSHSY and CDR2 as SAAADI. The CDR3 loop spans 17 amino acids. V lost 6 bases, J lost 2 bases, and 19 bases lay in between. CDR3 sequence: CASSNFPPRATNEKLFF. Written as DNA, the CDR3 is TGCGCCAGCAGCAACTTCCCACCCCGGGCCACTAATGAAAAACTGTTTTTT.

The rearrangement links TRBV6-1 to TRBJ2-3, with D perhaps matching TRBD2 (5 bases). There are 15 residues in the CDR3. The V end was cut by 6 bases, the J end by 6 bases, with 19 bases between. The germline V gene encodes CDR1 MNHNS and CDR2 SASEGT. For the CDR3, the DNA is TGTGCCAGCAGCCCTACGGGGTTCGGGTGGGATACGCAGTATTTT. Protein: CASSPTGFGWDTQYF.

The chain recombines TRBV4-3 with TRBJ1-4; D call uncertain. Trimming shortened V by 1 base and J by 1 base, and 4 bases separated the two germline ends. Per germline, CDR1 LGHNA and CDR2 YSLEER. This CDR3 has 14 residues. CDR3 DNA sequence: TGCGCCAGCAGCCAAGGGTTAACTAATGAAAAACTGTTTTTT. This gives the protein CASSQGLTNEKLFF.

The V gene is TRBV5-6, the J gene TRBJ1-4; no firm D call. The V gene lost 7 bases and the J gene lost 4 bases, with 11 bases spanning the gap. Germline V gives CDR1 SGHDT, CDR2 YYEEEE. CDR3 size: 13 residues. CDR3: CASSRAVNEKLFF. CDR3 coding DNA: TGTGCCAGCTCACGAGCCGTTAATGAAAAACTGTTTTTT.

The V call is TRBV11-2, the J call TRBJ1-1, with a weak D call TRBD1 (5 bases). Germline V lookup: CDR1 SGHAT, CDR2 FQNNGV. V lost 2 bases to trimming and J lost 4 bases, with 11 bases between them. There are 14 residues in the CDR3. The CDR3 region is CASSLLPRATEAFF. CDR3 sequence (DNA): TGTGCCAGCAGCTTATTGCCCAGGGCCACTGAAGCTTTCTTT.

This rearrangement joins TRBV5-1 to TRBJ2-3, with a possible D match to TRBD1 (6 bases). Deletions cut 5 bases from V and 2 bases from J, with 12 bases between. The CDR3 has 14 amino acids. In germline, CDR1 is SGHRS, CDR2 YFSETQ. In DNA form, the CDR3 reads TGCGCCAGCAGTCCCGGGACACACACAGATACGCAGTATTTT. This encodes CASSPGTHTDTQYF.

The rearrangement joins TRBV4-2 to TRBJ1-2; 8 positions agree with TRBD1. From germline, CDR1 is LGHNA and CDR2 YNFKEQ. V lost 0 bases and J lost 6; bases outside the gene matches: 6. This CDR3 comprises 15 residues. The CDR3 nucleotides are TGTGCCAGCAGCCAAGATCGCAACAGGGGGGATGGCTACACCTTC. Amino acid sequence: CASSQDRNRGDGYTF.

The J gene is TRBJ2-1, the V gene TRBV5-1; no clear D gene. The V end lost 4 bases, the J end lost 4 bases, and 15 bases lay between the germline ends. The CDR3 runs to 15 residues. Per germline, CDR1 SGHRS and CDR2 YFSETQ. The CDR3 sequence: CASSVGWAKYNEQFF. DNA of the CDR3: TGCGCCAGCAGCGTGGGGTGGGCAAAATACAATGAGCAGTTCTTC.

The CDR3 protein is CASSYREMKEPQHF. The DNA for the CDR3 is TGTGCCAGCAGCTACAGGGAAATGAAGGAGCCCCAGCATTTT. This chain connects TRBV5-5 to TRBJ1-5; the D gene is possibly TRBD1 (6 bases). CDR1 and CDR2 from the germline V gene are SGHKS and YYEKEE (reference sequence). This CDR3 is built from 14 residues. The ends were cut back, 3 bases at V and 8 bases at J, with 15 bases in the middle.